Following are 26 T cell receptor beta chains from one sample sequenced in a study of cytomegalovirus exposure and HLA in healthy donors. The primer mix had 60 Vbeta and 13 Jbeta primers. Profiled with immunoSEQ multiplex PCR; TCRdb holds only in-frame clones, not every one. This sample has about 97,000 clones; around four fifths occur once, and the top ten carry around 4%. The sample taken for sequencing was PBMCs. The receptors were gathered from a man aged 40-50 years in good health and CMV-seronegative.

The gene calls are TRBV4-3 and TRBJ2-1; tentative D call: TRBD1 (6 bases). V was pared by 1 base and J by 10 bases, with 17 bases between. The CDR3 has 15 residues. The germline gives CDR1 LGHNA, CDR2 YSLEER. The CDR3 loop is CASSQVMGAWSEQFF. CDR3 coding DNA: TGCGCCAGCAGCCAAGTTATGGGGGCCTGGTCGGAGCAGTTCTTC.

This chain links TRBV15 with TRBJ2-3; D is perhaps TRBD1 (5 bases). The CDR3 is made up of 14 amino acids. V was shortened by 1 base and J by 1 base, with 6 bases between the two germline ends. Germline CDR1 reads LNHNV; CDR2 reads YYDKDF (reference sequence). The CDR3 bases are TGTGCCACCAGCAGAGCCAGGGGCACAGATACGCAGTATTTT. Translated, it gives CATSRARGTDTQYF.

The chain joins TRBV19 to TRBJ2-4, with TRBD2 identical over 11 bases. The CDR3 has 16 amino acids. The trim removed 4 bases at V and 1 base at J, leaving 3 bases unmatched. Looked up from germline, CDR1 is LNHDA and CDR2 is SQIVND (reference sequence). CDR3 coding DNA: TGTGCCAGTAGTAGGGGACTAGCGGACGCCAAAAACATTCAGTACTTC. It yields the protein CASSRGLADAKNIQYF.

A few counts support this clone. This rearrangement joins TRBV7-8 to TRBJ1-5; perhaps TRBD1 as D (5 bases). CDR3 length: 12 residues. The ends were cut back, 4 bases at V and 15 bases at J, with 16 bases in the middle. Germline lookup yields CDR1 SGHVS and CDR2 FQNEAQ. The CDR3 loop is CASSSRGLKMHF. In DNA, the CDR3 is TGTGCCAGCAGCTCCCGGGGACTGAAGATGCATTTT.

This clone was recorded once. DNA of the CDR3: TGTGCCAGCAACCTTATGGGACAGAACACCGGGGAGCTGTTTTTT. Residues: CASNLMGQNTGELFF. This chain joins TRBV7-2 and TRBJ2-2; D may be TRBD1 (6 bases). Trimming shortened V by 7 bases and J by 1 base, and 13 bases separated the two germline ends. CDR1 SGHTA and CDR2 FQGNSA come from the germline V gene. The CDR3 covers 15 residues.

The CDR3 loop reads CASSLRGGGTDTQYF. The DNA for the CDR3 is TGTGCCAGCAGCTTGAGGGGCGGGGGCACAGATACGCAGTATTTT. The chain couples TRBV5-6 to TRBJ2-3; TRBD2 might be the D (6 bases). Germline CDR1 SGHDT, CDR2 YYEEEE. Between the trimmed V and J ends, which lost 1 base and 1 base, there was a span of 10 bases. This CDR3 has 15 amino acids.

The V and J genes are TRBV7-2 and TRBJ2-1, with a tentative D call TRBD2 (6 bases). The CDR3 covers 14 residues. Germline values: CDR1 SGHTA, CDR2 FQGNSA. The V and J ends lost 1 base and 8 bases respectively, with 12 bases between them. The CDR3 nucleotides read TGTGCCAGCAGCTTAGATGGGAGGAGATATGAGCAGTTCTTC. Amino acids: CASSLDGRRYEQFF.

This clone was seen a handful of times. For the CDR3, the DNA is TGTGCCAGCAGCACAGGACAGGGCGGGCAAGAGACCCAGTACTTC. Translating it yields CASSTGQGGQETQYF. The chain is built from TRBV7-3 and TRBJ2-5; 8 positions match TRBD1. Trimming took 5 bases from V and 2 from J; bases not matched to a gene: 7. This CDR3 is 15 amino acids long. Germline CDR1 SGHTA, CDR2 FQGTGA.

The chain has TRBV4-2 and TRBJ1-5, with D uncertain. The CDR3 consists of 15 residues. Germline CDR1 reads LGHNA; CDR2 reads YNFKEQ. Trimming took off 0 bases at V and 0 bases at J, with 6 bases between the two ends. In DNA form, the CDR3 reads TGTGCCAGCAGCCAAGATCCCCTTAGCAATCAGCCCCAGCATTTT. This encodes CASSQDPLSNQPQHF.

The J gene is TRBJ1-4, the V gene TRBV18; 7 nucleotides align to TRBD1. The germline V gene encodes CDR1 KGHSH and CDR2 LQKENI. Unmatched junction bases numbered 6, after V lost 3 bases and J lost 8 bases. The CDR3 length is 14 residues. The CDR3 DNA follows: TGTGCCAGCTCACCTCTTACAGGGGAAGAAAAACTGTTTTTT. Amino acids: CASSPLTGEEKLFF.

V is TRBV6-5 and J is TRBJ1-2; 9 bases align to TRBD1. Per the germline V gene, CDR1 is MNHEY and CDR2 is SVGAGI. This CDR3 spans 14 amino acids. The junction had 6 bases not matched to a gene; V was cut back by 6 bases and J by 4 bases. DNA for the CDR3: TGTGCCAGCAGAGGGACAGGGAGGGGCTATGGCTACACCTTC. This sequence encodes CASRGTGRGYGYTF.

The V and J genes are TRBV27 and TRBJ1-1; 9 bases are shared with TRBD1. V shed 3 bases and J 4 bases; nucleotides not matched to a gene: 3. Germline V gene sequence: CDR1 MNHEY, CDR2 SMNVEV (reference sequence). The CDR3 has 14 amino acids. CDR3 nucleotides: TGTGCCAGCAGTTTTACAGGGGGCATCACTGAAGCTTTCTTT. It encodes CASSFTGGITEAFF.

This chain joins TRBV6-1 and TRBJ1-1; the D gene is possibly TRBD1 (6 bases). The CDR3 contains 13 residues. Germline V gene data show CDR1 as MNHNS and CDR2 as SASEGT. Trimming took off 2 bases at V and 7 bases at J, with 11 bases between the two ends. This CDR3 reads CASSESQGIEAFF. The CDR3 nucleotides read TGTGCCAGCAGTGAATCACAGGGAATTGAAGCTTTCTTT.

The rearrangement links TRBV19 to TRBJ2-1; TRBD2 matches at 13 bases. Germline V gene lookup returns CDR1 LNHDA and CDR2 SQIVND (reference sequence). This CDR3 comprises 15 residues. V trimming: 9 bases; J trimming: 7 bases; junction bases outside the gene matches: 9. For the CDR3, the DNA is TGTGCCAGCCAAGCCGGGACTAGCGGGATGAATGAGCAGTTCTTC. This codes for CASQAGTSGMNEQFF.

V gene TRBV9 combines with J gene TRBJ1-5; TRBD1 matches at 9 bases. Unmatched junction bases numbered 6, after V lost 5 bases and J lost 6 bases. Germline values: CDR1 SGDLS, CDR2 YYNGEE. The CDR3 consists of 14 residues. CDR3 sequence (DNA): TGTGCCAGCAGGGGACAGGGAGGACGTCAGCCCCAGCATTTT. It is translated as CASRGQGGRQPQHF.

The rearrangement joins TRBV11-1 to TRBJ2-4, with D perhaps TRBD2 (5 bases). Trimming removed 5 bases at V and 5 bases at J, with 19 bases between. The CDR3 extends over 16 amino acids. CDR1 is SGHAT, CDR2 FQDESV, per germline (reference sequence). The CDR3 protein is CASSHPRRGFQNIQYF. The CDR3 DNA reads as TGTGCCAGCAGCCACCCTCGGAGAGGGTTCCAAAACATTCAGTACTTC. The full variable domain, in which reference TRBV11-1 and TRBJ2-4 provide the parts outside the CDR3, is EAEVAQSPRYKITEKSQAVAFWCDPISGHATLYWYRQILGQGPELLVQFQDESVVDDSQLPKDRFSAERLKGVDSTLKIQPAELGDSAMYLCASSHPRRGFQNIQYFGAGTRLSVL.

The CDR3 spells CASSFGQGAYNEQFF. The CDR3 region has the DNA TGCGCCAGCAGCTTTGGACAGGGGGCCTACAATGAGCAGTTCTTC. V gene TRBV5-1 combines with J gene TRBJ2-1; 10 bases fit TRBD1. Germline V gene sequence: CDR1 SGHRS, CDR2 YFSETQ. J gave up 2 bases and V 2 bases, and 1 base lay outside the gene matches. CDR3 length: 15 residues.

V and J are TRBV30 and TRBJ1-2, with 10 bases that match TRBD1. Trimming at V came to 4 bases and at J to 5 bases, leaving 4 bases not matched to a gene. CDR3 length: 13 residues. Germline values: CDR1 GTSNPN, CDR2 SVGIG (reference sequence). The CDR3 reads CAWIRQGAYGYTF. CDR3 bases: TGTGCCTGGATCCGACAGGGGGCATATGGCTACACCTTC.

CDR3 loop: CASSSTDSYEQYF. CDR3 nucleotides: TGCGCCAGCAGCTCCACGGACAGCTACGAGCAGTACTTC. The chain carries TRBV5-1 and TRBJ2-7; maybe TRBD1 (6 bases). Trimming took 3 bases from V and 3 from J, leaving 10 bases between them. CDR1 and CDR2 from the germline V gene are SGHRS and YFSETQ. The CDR3 is made up of 13 amino acids.

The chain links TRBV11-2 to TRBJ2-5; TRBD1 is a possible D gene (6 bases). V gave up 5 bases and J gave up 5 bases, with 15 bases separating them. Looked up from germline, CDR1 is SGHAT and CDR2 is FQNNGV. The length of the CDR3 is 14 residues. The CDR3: CASSTPQGVETQYF. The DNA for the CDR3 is TGTGCCAGCAGCACGCCACAGGGAGTTGAGACCCAGTACTTC.

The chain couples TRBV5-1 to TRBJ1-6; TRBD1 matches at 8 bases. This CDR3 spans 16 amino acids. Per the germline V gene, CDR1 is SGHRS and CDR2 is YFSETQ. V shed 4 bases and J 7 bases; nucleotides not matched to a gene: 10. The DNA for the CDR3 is TGCGCCAGCAGCCCAGACAGGGGAGCATTGAATTCACCCCTCCACTTT. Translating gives CASSPDRGALNSPLHF.

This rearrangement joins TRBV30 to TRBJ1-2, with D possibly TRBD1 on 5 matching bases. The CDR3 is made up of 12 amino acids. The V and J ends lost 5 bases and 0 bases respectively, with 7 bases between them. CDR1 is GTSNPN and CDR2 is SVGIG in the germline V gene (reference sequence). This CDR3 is CAWDSSNYGYTF. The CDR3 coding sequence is TGTGCCTGGGACAGTTCTAACTATGGCTACACCTTC.

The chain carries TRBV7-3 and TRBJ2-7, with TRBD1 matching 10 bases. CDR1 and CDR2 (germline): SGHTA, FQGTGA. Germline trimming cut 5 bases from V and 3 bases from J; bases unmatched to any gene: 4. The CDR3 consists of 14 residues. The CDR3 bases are TGTGCCAGCAGCCCCGGGACAGGGGTCTACGAGCAGTACGTC. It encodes CASSPGTGVYEQYV.

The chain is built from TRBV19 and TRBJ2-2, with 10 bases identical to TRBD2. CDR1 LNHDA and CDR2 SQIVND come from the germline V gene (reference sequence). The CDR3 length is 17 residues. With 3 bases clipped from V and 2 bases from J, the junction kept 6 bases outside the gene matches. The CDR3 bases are TGTGCCAGTAGTATGACAAGCGGGGGGGCCAACACCGGGGAGCTGTTTTTT. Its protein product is CASSMTSGGANTGELFF.

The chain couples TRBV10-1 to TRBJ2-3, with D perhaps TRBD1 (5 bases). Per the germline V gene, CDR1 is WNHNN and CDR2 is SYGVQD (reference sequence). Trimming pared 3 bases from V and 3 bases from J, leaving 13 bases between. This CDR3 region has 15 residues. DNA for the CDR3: TGCGCCAGCAGTGATGAAATGCAGGGAACAGATACGCAGTATTTT. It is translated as CASSDEMQGTDTQYF.

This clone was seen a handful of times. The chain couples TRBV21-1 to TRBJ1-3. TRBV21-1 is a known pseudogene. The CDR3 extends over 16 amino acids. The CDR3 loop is CASSKDPLKAGNTIYF. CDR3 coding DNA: TGTGCCAGCAGCAAAGACCCTCTTAAAGCGGGAAACACCATATATTTT.